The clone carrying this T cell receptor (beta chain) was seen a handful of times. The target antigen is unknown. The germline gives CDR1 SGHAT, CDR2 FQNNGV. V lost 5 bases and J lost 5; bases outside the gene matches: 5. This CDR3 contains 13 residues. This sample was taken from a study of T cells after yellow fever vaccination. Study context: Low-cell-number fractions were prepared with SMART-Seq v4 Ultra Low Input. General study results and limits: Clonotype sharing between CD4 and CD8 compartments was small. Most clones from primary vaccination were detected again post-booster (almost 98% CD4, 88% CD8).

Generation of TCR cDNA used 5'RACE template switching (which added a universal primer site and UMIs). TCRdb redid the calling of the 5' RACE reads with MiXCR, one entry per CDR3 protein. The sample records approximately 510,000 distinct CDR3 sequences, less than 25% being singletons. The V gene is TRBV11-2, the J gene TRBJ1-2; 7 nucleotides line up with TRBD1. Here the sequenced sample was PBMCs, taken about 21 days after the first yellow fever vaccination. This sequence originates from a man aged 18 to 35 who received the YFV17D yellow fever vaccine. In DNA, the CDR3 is TGTGCCAGCAGCCCCCGGACAGGTTATGGCTACACCTTC. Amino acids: CASSPRTGYGYTF.